This T cell receptor beta chain comes out of a study of glioma-infiltrating T cells. Study-level findings and limits: Only very few CDR3 sequences appeared in both tissue and blood. Gliomas, especially low-grade, showed above-expected tissue-blood divergence; non-neoplastic patients showed below.

As to this clonotype: Its antigen is still unknown.

TCR alpha and beta CDR3 regions were amplified from RNA using iRepertoire nested multiplex PCR. Tissue mRNA or PBMC total RNA, roughly 90-400 ng, went into one-step reverse transcription and amplification. TCRdb fed the multiplex PCR reads into MiXCR, producing one record per CDR3 protein. The data hold more than 100,000 distinct CDR3 sequences, with about 30% observed a single time. Sequenced sample: glioma tissue, nonneoplastic brain tissue, or PBMCs (not recorded which). This receptor was identified in a human donor with low-grade glioma or glioblastoma, undergoing nonglioma brain surgery, or in good health (not recorded which).

CDR3 nucleotides: TGTGCCAGCTCGGCAGACAGCCGCGAGCAGTACTTC. Translated: CASSADSREQYF. The gene calls are TRBV18 and TRBJ2-7; maybe TRBD1 (5 bases). This CDR3 comprises 12 residues. Trimming shortened V by 6 bases and J by 6 bases, and 12 bases separated the two germline ends. CDR1 KGHSH and CDR2 LQKENI come from the germline V gene.